These 2 T cell receptor beta chains came from one sample sequenced in a study of blood T cell repertoires in COVID-19. Assay used: immunoSEQ multiplex PCR; TCRdb lists only in-frame clones, some missing. The data hold some 230,000 clones, with roughly 81% observed a single time. Material for sequencing was peripheral blood. The receptor source for this set is a man aged 35 to 55 with acute or convalescent COVID-19.

The V gene is TRBV5-1, the J gene TRBJ1-2; 7 bases agree with TRBD1. CDR3 size: 14 residues. Germline values: CDR1 SGHRS, CDR2 YFSETQ. V dropped 4 bases and J dropped 6; count of bases not matched to a gene: 9. CDR3 in amino acids: CASSPDRNGDGYTF. Here the CDR3 DNA reads TGCGCCAGCAGCCCGGACAGGAATGGGGATGGCTACACCTTC. The entire variable domain, with the rest obtained from reference TRBV5-1 and TRBJ1-2, is as follows: KAGVTQTPRYLIKTRGQQVTLSCSPISGHRSVSWYQQTPGQGLQFLFEYFSETQRNKGNFPGRFSGRQFSNSRSEMNVSTLELGDSALYLCASSPDRNGDGYTFGSGTRLTVV.

The rearrangement joins TRBV6-4 to TRBJ2-3; 8 positions match TRBD2. Germline V gene sequence: CDR1 MRHNA, CDR2 SNTAGT. V shed 4 bases, J shed 8 bases, and the junction held 8 bases outside the gene matches. The CDR3 consists of 14 residues. The CDR3 region is CASSAGTAGGTQYF. The CDR3, as DNA: TGTGCCAGCAGTGCCGGGACGGCGGGAGGTACGCAGTATTTT.